The 12 T cell receptor beta chains in this list originate from one sample, sequenced in a study of Graves' ophthalmopathy and Graves' hyperthyroidism. RNA transcripts were the source from which TCR beta CDR3 regions were amplified. HTBI primers were employed in first-round RT-PCR, then a second-round multiplex PCR followed. TCRdb analysed the multiplex PCR reads with MiXCR anew, one entry per CDR3 protein. The data hold 400,000 to 450,000 distinct CDR3 sequences, with over 20% observed a single time. Sequencing used peripheral blood. All receptors derive from a woman in her late teens or twenties with stable Graves' hyperthyroidism.

The chain recombines TRBV6-1 with TRBJ2-7; 9 nucleotides align to TRBD2. Germline-derived CDR1 and CDR2 are MNHNS and SASEGT. The V segment lost 7 bases and the J segment 4 bases; nucleotides outside the gene matches: 11. This CDR3 has 15 residues. CDR3 amino acids: CASTQGSGGRYEQYF. The DNA for the CDR3 is TGTGCCAGCACCCAGGGGAGCGGGGGGAGATACGAGCAGTACTTC.

This clonotype was observed at least ten times. The J gene is TRBJ2-2, the V gene TRBV28; 8 nucleotides agree with TRBD1. The CDR3 is 15 residues long. The ends lost 3 bases at V and 5 bases at J; junction bases unmatched: 5. Germline CDR1 and CDR2: MDHEN and SYDVKM. CDR3 sequence (DNA): TGTGCCAGCAGTTTGGACAGGGCAACTACCGGGGAGCTGTTTTTT. This gives the protein CASSLDRATTGELFF.

This clonotype was detected many times. The chain combines TRBV5-1 with TRBJ2-2; D is unclear. V was shortened by 0 bases and J by 0 bases, with 3 bases between the two germline ends. There are 14 residues in the CDR3. CDR1 is SGHRS, CDR2 YFSETQ, per germline. The CDR3 sequence is CASSLDTNTGELFF. The CDR3 coding sequence is TGCGCCAGCAGCTTGGACACGAACACCGGGGAGCTGTTTTTT.

This clonotype was seen at least ten times. The chain couples TRBV28 to TRBJ2-7, with TRBD2 identical over 7 bases. V shed 5 bases, J shed 6 bases, and the junction held 10 bases outside the gene matches. Germline V gene lookup returns CDR1 MDHEN and CDR2 SYDVKM. This CDR3 contains 14 residues. The CDR3 bases are TGTGCCAGCAGTCCAGGACTAGTAGTAAGCGAGCAGTACTTC. Its protein is CASSPGLVVSEQYF.

This clonotype was picked up many times. The chain has TRBV20-1 and TRBJ2-4; 12 positions agree with TRBD1. V lost 5 bases, J lost 0 bases, and 8 bases stayed unmatched. Germline loops: CDR1 DFQATT, CDR2 SNEGSKA (reference sequence). The CDR3 is 17 residues long. CDR3 protein: CSAPGTGGVGAKNIQYF. Written as DNA, the CDR3 is TGCAGTGCTCCCGGGACAGGGGGCGTTGGAGCCAAAAACATTCAGTACTTC.

This clonotype has a count of ten or more. The chain is built from TRBV6-1 and TRBJ1-6; tentative D call: TRBD1 (5 bases). Germline V lookup: CDR1 MNHNS, CDR2 SASEGT. The CDR3 sequence is 15 residues long. The germline V and J ends were trimmed by 4 bases and 4 bases, with 11 bases remaining between them. CDR3 loop: CASSGHPGYNSPLHF. The CDR3 DNA reads TGTGCCAGCAGTGGACATCCAGGGTATAATTCACCCCTCCACTTT.

The chain employs TRBV6-5 and TRBJ2-5, with 8 bases identical to TRBD1. Germline loops: CDR1 MNHEY, CDR2 SVGAGI. Unmatched junction bases numbered 8, after V lost 2 bases and J lost 0 bases. The CDR3 length is 17 residues. CDR3 residues: CASSYKAGGWDQETQYF. CDR3 bases: TGTGCCAGCAGTTACAAAGCAGGGGGCTGGGACCAAGAGACCCAGTACTTC.

The gene calls are TRBV19 and TRBJ2-2; D might be TRBD2 (6 bases). Per the germline V gene, CDR1 is LNHDA and CDR2 is SQIVND (reference sequence). V dropped 5 bases and J dropped 5 bases, with 15 bases sitting between them. CDR3 length: 15 residues. The CDR3: CASSPWEETTGELFF. The CDR3 nucleotides are TGTGCCAGTAGTCCCTGGGAGGAGACAACCGGGGAGCTGTTTTTT.

In its sample, this clonotype was seen many times. The CDR3 region is CASSLVIPPGELFF. As DNA, the CDR3 is TGTGCCAGCAGTTTAGTGATACCCCCCGGGGAGCTGTTTTTT. V gene TRBV27 combines with J gene TRBJ2-2, with D hard to call. From germline, CDR1 is MNHEY and CDR2 SMNVEV (reference sequence). This CDR3 comprises 14 residues. The V and J ends lost 2 bases and 6 bases respectively, with 10 bases between them.

The chain is built from TRBV6-2 or TRBV6-3 and TRBJ1-5; weak D call: TRBD1 (5 bases). CDR1 MNHEY and CDR2 SVGEGT come from the germline V gene. Trimming shortened V by 6 bases and J by 4 bases, and 10 bases separated the two germline ends. The CDR3 loop spans 13 amino acids. Here the CDR3 DNA reads TGTGCCAGCAGGGGACTCCTGAATCAGCCCCAGCATTTT. Amino acid sequence: CASRGLLNQPQHF.

The CDR3 DNA reads TGTGCCAGCTCACCACGACAGGAATCCTATAATTCACCCCTCCACTTT. Protein product: CASSPRQESYNSPLHF. The chain uses TRBV18 and TRBJ1-6; tentative D call: TRBD1 (6 bases). CDR3 length equals 16 residues. Trimming cost V 1 base and J 1 base, with 8 bases left between them. Germline assignment: CDR1 KGHSH and CDR2 LQKENI.

This clonotype was counted many times. The chain employs TRBV7-9 and TRBJ1-1; D possibly corresponds to TRBD1 (6 bases). Between the trimmed V and J ends, which lost 5 bases and 4 bases, there was a span of 17 bases. This CDR3 has 15 amino acids. The V gene's germline CDR1 is SEHNR and CDR2 FQNEAQ (reference sequence). The CDR3 spells CASSNGGHLGTEAFF. Written as DNA, the CDR3 is TGTGCCAGCAGCAACGGGGGGCATTTGGGCACTGAAGCTTTCTTT.